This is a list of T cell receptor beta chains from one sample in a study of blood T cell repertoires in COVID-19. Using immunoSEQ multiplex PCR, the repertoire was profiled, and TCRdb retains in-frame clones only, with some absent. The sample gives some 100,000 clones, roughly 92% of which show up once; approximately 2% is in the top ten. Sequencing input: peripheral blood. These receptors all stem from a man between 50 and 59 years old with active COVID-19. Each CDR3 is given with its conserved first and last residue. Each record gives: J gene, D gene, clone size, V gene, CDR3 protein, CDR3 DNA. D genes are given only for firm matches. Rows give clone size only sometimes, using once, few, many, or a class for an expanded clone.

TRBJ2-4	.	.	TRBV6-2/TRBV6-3	CASSYSTRAKNIQYF	TGTGCCAGCAGTTATTCGACTCGAGCCAAAAACATTCAGTACTTC
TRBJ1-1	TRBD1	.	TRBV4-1	CASSQGDRVMNTEAFF	TGCGCCAGCAGCCAAGGGGACAGAGTAATGAACACTGAAGCTTTCTTT
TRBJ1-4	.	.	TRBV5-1	CASSPDTSTNEKLFF	TGCGCCAGCAGCCCGGACACCTCAACTAATGAAAAACTGTTTTTT
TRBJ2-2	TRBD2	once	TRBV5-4	CASSSNSLVWTSEVGELFF	TGTGCCAGCAGCTCGAACAGTCTGGTGTGGACTAGCGAAGTCGGGGAGCTGTTTTTT
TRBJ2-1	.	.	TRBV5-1	CASSFTRVSYNEQFF	TGCGCCAGCAGCTTCACGAGAGTCTCCTACAATGAGCAGTTCTTC
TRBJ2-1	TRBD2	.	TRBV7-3	CASSSSSGGPYNEQFF	TGTGCCAGCAGCTCCTCTAGCGGGGGTCCCTACAATGAGCAGTTCTTC
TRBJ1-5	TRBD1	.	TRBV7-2	CASSPRQGNQPQHF	TGTGCCAGCAGCCCAAGACAGGGAAATCAGCCCCAGCATTTT
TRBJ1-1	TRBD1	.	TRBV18	CASSPRDRNTEAFF	TGTGCCAGCTCTCCCCGGGACAGGAACACTGAAGCTTTCTTT
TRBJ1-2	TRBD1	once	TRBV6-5	CASSSPRGQASGYTF	TGTGCCAGCAGTTCCCCGAGGGGACAGGCGTCTGGCTACACCTTC
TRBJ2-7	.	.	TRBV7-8	CASSPHPTAYEQYF	TGTGCCAGCAGCCCCCACCCGACAGCCTACGAGCAGTACTTC